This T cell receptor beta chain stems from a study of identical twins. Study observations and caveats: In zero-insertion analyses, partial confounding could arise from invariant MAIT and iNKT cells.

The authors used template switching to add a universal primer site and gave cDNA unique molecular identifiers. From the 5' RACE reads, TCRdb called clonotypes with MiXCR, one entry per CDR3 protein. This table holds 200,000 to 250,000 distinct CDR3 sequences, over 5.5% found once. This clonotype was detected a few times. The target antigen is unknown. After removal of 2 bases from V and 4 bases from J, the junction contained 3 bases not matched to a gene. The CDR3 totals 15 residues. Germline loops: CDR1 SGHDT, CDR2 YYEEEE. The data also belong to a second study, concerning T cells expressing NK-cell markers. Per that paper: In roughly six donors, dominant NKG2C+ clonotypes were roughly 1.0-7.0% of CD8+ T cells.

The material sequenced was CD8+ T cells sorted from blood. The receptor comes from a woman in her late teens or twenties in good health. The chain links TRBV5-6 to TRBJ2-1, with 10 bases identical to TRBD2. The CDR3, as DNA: TGTGCCAGCAGCTTCGGACTAGCGGAGTACAATGAGCAGTTCTTC. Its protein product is CASSFGLAEYNEQFF.